Presented here are 10 T cell receptor beta chains from one specimen sequenced in a study of control samples from healthy donors and cancer patients. Sequencing used immunoSEQ multiplex PCR; TCRdb keeps in-frame clones, though not all of them. The data show 250,000 to 300,000 clones, roughly 82% seen once. The specimen was PBMCs. The receptors originated from a woman aged 55-75 years with lung cancer.

V gene TRBV5-6 combines with J gene TRBJ1-4; D gene uncertain. V was pared by 4 bases and J by 0 bases, with 10 bases between. The CDR3 consists of 15 residues. CDR1 and CDR2 from the germline V gene are SGHDT and YYEEEE. The CDR3 DNA follows: TGTGCCAGCAGCCCCGGGCGATCAACTAATGAAAAACTGTTTTTT. It yields the protein CASSPGRSTNEKLFF.

This CDR3 is CASSTRGRVGNTIYF. In nucleotides, the CDR3 is TGTGCCAGCAGTACCAGGGGTCGGGTTGGAAACACCATATATTTT. The chain joins TRBV6-5 to TRBJ1-3; a possible D gene is TRBD1 (6 bases). CDR1 and CDR2 (germline): MNHEY, SVGAGI. The CDR3 is 15 amino acids. Trimming cost V 5 bases and J 3 bases, with 14 bases left between them.

This rearrangement joins TRBV5-1 to TRBJ2-1, with TRBD1 matching 10 bases. Germline V gene sequence: CDR1 SGHRS, CDR2 YFSETQ. This CDR3 is built from 15 residues. V was pared by 7 bases and J by 3 bases, with 7 bases of the junction left unmatched. CDR3 in DNA: TGCGCCAGCCTCCCCGGGACAGGGGTCTACAATGAGCAGTTCTTC. It encodes CASLPGTGVYNEQFF.

The chain employs TRBV10-3 and TRBJ2-7; the D call may be TRBD1 or TRBD2 (5 bases each). V shed 7 bases and J shed 3 bases, with 13 bases lying between them. Germline V CDR1 and CDR2: ENHRY, SYGVKD. CDR3 length equals 13 residues. CDR3 region: CAITGTRGYEQYF. In DNA form, the CDR3 reads TGTGCCATCACCGGGACGAGGGGCTACGAGCAGTACTTC.

The rearrangement links TRBV29-1 to TRBJ2-7; unclear D gene. This CDR3 contains 10 residues. The V gene's germline CDR1 is SQVTM and CDR2 ANQGSEA. Trimming removed 5 bases at V and 4 bases at J, with 6 bases between. The CDR3 loop is CSVMAYEQYF. The DNA for the CDR3 is TGCAGCGTTATGGCGTACGAGCAGTACTTC.

This clone has a single count. This rearrangement joins TRBV28 to TRBJ2-7; 8 bases fit TRBD1. CDR3 length: 13 amino acids. Looked up from germline, CDR1 is MDHEN and CDR2 is SYDVKM. The V and J ends lost 6 bases and 6 bases, in that order; junction bases with no gene match: 7. The CDR3 protein is CASRRTGTGEQYF. The CDR3 DNA sequence: TGTGCCAGCAGACGAACCGGGACAGGCGAGCAGTACTTC.

J is TRBJ1-5 and V is TRBV19; possible D gene TRBD1, 6 bases. Trimming took 5 bases from V and 5 from J, leaving 19 bases between them. The CDR3 extends over 16 amino acids. Germline V gene sequence: CDR1 LNHDA, CDR2 SQIVND (reference sequence). CDR3 protein: CASSFPTGPLHQPQHF. CDR3 bases: TGTGCCAGTAGTTTTCCTACAGGGCCCCTACATCAGCCCCAGCATTTT.

This chain links TRBV29-1 with TRBJ2-4; D unclear. The CDR3 extends over 10 amino acids. CDR1 is SQVTM, CDR2 ANQGSEA, per germline. Between the trimmed V and J ends, which lost 5 bases and 5 bases, there was a span of 4 bases. In nucleotides, the CDR3 is TGCAGCGTTACACAAAACATTCAGTACTTC. Protein product: CSVTQNIQYF.

Worth noting for this clone: Distinct nucleotide sequences in the sample also encode this CDR3. The rearrangement joins TRBV10-1 to TRBJ1-2; D gene ambiguous. Germline V gene sequence: CDR1 WNHNN, CDR2 SYGVQD (reference sequence). The CDR3 is 13 amino acids. V lost 2 bases and J lost 2, with 6 bases in between. CDR3 DNA: TGCGCCAGCAGTGAGGACGGAAACTATGGCTACACCTTC. Encoded protein: CASSEDGNYGYTF.

The chain is built from TRBV15 and TRBJ1-4; D might be TRBD1 (5 bases). The germline V gene has CDR1 LNHNV and CDR2 YYDKDF (reference sequence). There are 12 residues in the CDR3. V dropped 9 bases and J dropped 6 bases, with 11 bases sitting between them. CDR3 coding DNA: TGTGCCACTGGCCCAGGGTATGAAAAACTGTTTTTT. This gives the protein CATGPGYEKLFF.